A selection of T cell receptor beta chains follows, all from one sample in a study of T-cell memory formation after mild COVID-19. TCRdb itself ran the 5' RACE reads through MiXCR, one entry per CDR3 protein. The table has about 410,000 distinct CDR3 sequences, more than 20% seen once. What was sequenced was PBMCs or a T cell subset sorted from them (not recorded which). The receptors come from an adult woman who had mild COVID-19 (a few samples of this study predate the infection). Cell type and time point are not known. Each CDR3 is given with its conserved first and last residue.

cdr3_length | j_call | v_call | cdr3_aa
11 | TRBJ1-4 | TRBV20-1 | CSVIDGRKLFF
15 | TRBJ2-3 | TRBV4-1 | CASSQGQGPTGTQYF
15 | TRBJ2-7 | TRBV2 | CASSTLAGRMNEQYF
14 | TRBJ2-7 | TRBV10-3 | CAINPGTGDDEQYF
14 | TRBJ1-6 | TRBV3-1 | CASSPRGDNSPLHF
15 | TRBJ2-3 | TRBV20-1 | CSAPNRGGGTDTQYF
13 | TRBJ2-1 | TRBV7-6 | CASSLHSSNEQFF
15 | TRBJ2-2 | TRBV6-5 | CASSYVFGGRGELFF
13 | TRBJ1-2 | TRBV12-3/TRBV12-4 | CASSSTGEYGYTF
14 | TRBJ2-3 | TRBV11-2 | CASHGQGSTDTQYF
13 | TRBJ2-7 | TRBV19 | CASTGRSSYEQYF
15 | TRBJ2-5 | TRBV18 | CASSPPSAPQETQYF
15 | TRBJ2-1 | TRBV5-1 | CASSYTSGAFNEQFF
17 | TRBJ2-2 | TRBV4-3 | CASSQAITSGNTGELFF
12 | TRBJ2-5 | TRBV15 | CATSRDLKTQYF
15 | TRBJ2-7 | TRBV6-5 | CASSYRDGTTYEQYF
15 | TRBJ2-7 | TRBV18 | CASSAGLTGSYEQYF
14 | TRBJ2-5 | TRBV6-2/TRBV6-3 | CASSFPPLATFQNF
17 | TRBJ2-7 | TRBV6-6 | CASSSTRLGPISYEQYF
15 | TRBJ2-7 | TRBV6-2/TRBV6-3 | CASRRLRDRVYEQYF
16 | TRBJ2-3 | TRBV9 | CASSVAPSRGTDTQYF
15 | TRBJ2-5 | TRBV20-1 | CSARVLAGGRETQYF
16 | TRBJ2-3 | TRBV9 | CASSPGTGVSTDTQYF
16 | TRBJ2-1 | TRBV28 | CATLEGLGGTYNEQFF
13 | TRBJ1-2 | TRBV12-3/TRBV12-4 | CASSLQGNYGYTF
14 | TRBJ2-7 | TRBV10-3 | CAISDVETAYEQYF
14 | TRBJ2-3 | TRBV7-8 | CASSLLGGEGNQYF
10 | TRBJ1-1 | TRBV20-1 | CSGENTEAFF
15 | TRBJ2-7 | TRBV9 | CASSARPGGSYEQYF
14 | TRBJ2-3 | TRBV11-2 | CASSSFLSGGTQYF
15 | TRBJ1-6 | TRBV4-1 | CASSQEVGTSSPLHF
18 | TRBJ2-1 | TRBV4-1 | CASSQDPPSGLAFVEQFF
15 | TRBJ2-1 | TRBV20-1 | CSAGPTSGRVGEQFF
17 | TRBJ1-4 | TRBV12-3/TRBV12-4 | CASSPIRGQGGGEKLFF
12 | TRBJ1-6 | TRBV2 | CASTMDDSPLHF
16 | TRBJ2-1 | TRBV5-1 | CASSLFTGTTMDEQFF
13 | TRBJ2-7 | TRBV7-9 | CASSWEGLYEQYF
13 | TRBJ2-1 | TRBV5-1 | CASSLRTPNEQFF
17 | TRBJ2-1 | TRBV7-2 | CASSSLAAGGLYNEQFF
18 | TRBJ2-1 | TRBV12-3/TRBV12-4 | CASSPFRLGGGSYNEQFF
15 | TRBJ2-7 | TRBV5-1 | CASSRDGTVSYEQYF